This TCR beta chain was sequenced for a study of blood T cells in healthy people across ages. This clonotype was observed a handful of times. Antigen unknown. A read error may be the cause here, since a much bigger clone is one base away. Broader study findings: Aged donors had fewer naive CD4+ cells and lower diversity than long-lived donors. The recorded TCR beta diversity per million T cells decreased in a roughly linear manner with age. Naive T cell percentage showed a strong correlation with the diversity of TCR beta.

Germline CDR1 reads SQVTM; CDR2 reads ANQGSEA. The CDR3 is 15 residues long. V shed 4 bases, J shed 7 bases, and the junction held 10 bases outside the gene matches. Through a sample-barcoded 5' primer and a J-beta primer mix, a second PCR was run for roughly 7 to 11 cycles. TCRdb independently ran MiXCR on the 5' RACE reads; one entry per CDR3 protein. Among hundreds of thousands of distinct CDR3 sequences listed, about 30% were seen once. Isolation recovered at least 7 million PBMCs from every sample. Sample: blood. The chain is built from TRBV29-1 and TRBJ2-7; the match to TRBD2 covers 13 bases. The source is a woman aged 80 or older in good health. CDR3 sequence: CSVALAGGPRNEQYF. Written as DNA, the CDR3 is TGCAGCGTTGCACTAGCGGGGGGGCCTAGGAATGAGCAGTACTTC.